The 30 T cell receptor beta chains listed next were all sequenced from one sample in a study of PD-L1 blockade in urothelial cancer. Regarding time point: peripheral blood 6 weeks after treatment start. Generated by immunoSEQ multiplex PCR, the TCRdb table keeps only in-frame clones and is missing some. Among more than 90,000 clones listed, 83% were seen once. Material: PBMCs, obtained around atezolizumab (anti-PD-L1) treatment. The receptor source for this set is a man between 65 and 85 years old with urothelial cancer.

The rearrangement uses TRBV7-9 and TRBJ2-2; TRBD2 is a possible D gene (6 bases). CDR3 length: 14 residues. Germline V gene data show CDR1 as SEHNR and CDR2 as FQNEAQ (reference sequence). Trimming removed 5 bases at V and 1 base at J, with 8 bases between. The CDR3 DNA follows: TGTGCCAGCAGCCTTAGCGGGAACACCGGGGAGCTGTTTTTT. Translating gives CASSLSGNTGELFF.

The genes are TRBV19 and TRBJ1-5, with 9 bases matching TRBD1. Trimming cost V 6 bases and J 1 base; bases outside gene matches: 4. Germline CDR1 LNHDA, CDR2 SQIVND (reference sequence). The CDR3 totals 15 residues. CDR3 coding DNA: TGTGCCAGTAGATCGGACAGGGGAAGCAATCAGCCCCAGCATTTT. Residues: CASRSDRGSNQPQHF.

The V gene is TRBV7-6, the J gene TRBJ2-2; maybe TRBD2 (5 bases). CDR3 length equals 13 residues. V gave up 5 bases and J gave up 4 bases, with 8 bases separating them. Germline loops: CDR1 SGHVS, CDR2 FNYEAQ. CDR3 in DNA: TGTGCCAGCAGCCGCGCGGGCACCGGGGAGCTGTTTTTT. Residues: CASSRAGTGELFF. The full variable domain, with the rest looked up from reference TRBV7-6 and TRBJ2-2, is GAGVSQSPRYKVTKRGQDVALRCDPISGHVSLYWYRQALGQGPEFLTYFNYEAQQDKSGLPNDRFSAERPEGSISTLTIQRTEQRDSAMYRCASSRAGTGELFFGEGSRLTVL.

This sequence joins TRBV5-8 and TRBJ2-1; no clear D. V lost 4 bases and J 4 bases, leaving 18 bases between the germline ends. This CDR3 has 16 residues. Germline CDR1 SGHTS, CDR2 YDEGEE. This chain's CDR3 is CASSVVGGSRYNEQFF. As DNA, the CDR3 is TGTGCCAGCAGCGTGGTGGGTGGTAGCAGATACAATGAGCAGTTCTTC.

The genes are TRBV6-1 and TRBJ2-1, with D tentatively TRBD1 (8 bases). Trimming took off 4 bases at V and 3 bases at J, with 19 bases between the two ends. The CDR3 contains 17 residues. The germline gives CDR1 MNHNS, CDR2 SASEGT. In DNA, the CDR3 is TGTGCCAGCAGTGTTAACTTACAGGGGGACTACTACAATGAGCAGTTCTTC. Translating gives CASSVNLQGDYYNEQFF.

The chain uses TRBV6-6 and TRBJ1-1, with D possibly TRBD1 on 6 matching bases. Germline values: CDR1 MNHNY, CDR2 SVGAGI (reference sequence). Between the trimmed V and J ends, which lost 4 bases and 4 bases, there was a span of 16 bases. The CDR3 has 15 residues. The CDR3 loop reads CASSSPAGGGTEAFF. The CDR3 DNA follows: TGTGCCAGCAGTTCGCCCGCGGGAGGGGGCACTGAAGCTTTCTTT.

This rearrangement joins TRBV6-6 to TRBJ1-1, with a tentative D call TRBD1 (5 bases). Germline values: CDR1 MNHNY, CDR2 SVGAGI (reference sequence). This CDR3 comprises 14 residues. V lost 5 bases to trimming and J lost 3 bases, with 13 bases between them. The CDR3 region is CASSPRVFDTEAFF. CDR3 nucleotide sequence: TGTGCCAGCAGTCCCAGGGTTTTTGACACTGAAGCTTTCTTT.

V usage is TRBV18 and J usage is TRBJ2-5, with no clear D. Trimming took off 3 bases at V and 1 base at J, with 6 bases between the two ends. The CDR3 sequence is 13 residues long. Germline CDR1 and CDR2: KGHSH and LQKENI. CDR3 in DNA: TGTGCCAGCTCACCCGACACCCAAGAGACCCAGTACTTC. Its translation is CASSPDTQETQYF.

V and J are TRBV10-3 and TRBJ2-1; TRBD2 aligns across 7 bases. The J segment lost 1 base and the V segment lost 2 bases, leaving 8 bases of the junction unmatched. The CDR3 length is 17 residues. The germline gives CDR1 ENHRY, CDR2 SYGVKD. CDR3 sequence reads: CAISEPLASGSYNEQFF. CDR3 in DNA: TGTGCCATCAGTGAGCCGTTGGCTAGCGGATCCTACAATGAGCAGTTCTTC.

The genes are TRBV7-2 and TRBJ2-7; 7 nucleotides match TRBD1. CDR3 length: 13 amino acids. V gave up 3 bases and J gave up 2 bases; unmatched junction bases: 1. Germline CDR1 and CDR2: SGHTA and FQGNSA. CDR3 protein: CASSFGQAYEQYF. The CDR3 DNA reads TGTGCCAGCAGCTTTGGACAGGCCTACGAGCAGTACTTC.

The chain links TRBV5-1 to TRBJ2-5; possibly TRBD2 for D (5 bases). Germline V gives CDR1 SGHRS, CDR2 YFSETQ. This CDR3 is built from 13 residues. V was pared by 2 bases and J by 7 bases, with 12 bases between. The CDR3 region has the DNA TGCGCCAGCAGCTTCAGGAGCCGGGGGACCCAGTACTTC. Translation: CASSFRSRGTQYF.

This chain connects TRBV10-1 to TRBJ2-7; 10 nucleotides match TRBD1. The CDR3 spans 14 residues. Germline V gene lookup returns CDR1 WNHNN and CDR2 SYGVQD (reference sequence). Trimming took 5 bases from V and 6 from J; bases not matched to a gene: 7. CDR3 coding DNA: TGCGCCAGCAGTCCCCAGACAGGGGGCGGCGAGCAGTACTTC. Translating it yields CASSPQTGGGEQYF.

This chain joins TRBV18 and TRBJ2-2, with TRBD1 matching over 8 bases. The CDR3 consists of 15 residues. The trim removed 5 bases at V and 4 bases at J, leaving 6 bases unmatched. From germline, CDR1 is KGHSH and CDR2 LQKENI. CDR3 in DNA: TGTGCCAGCTCAGCGACAGGGGAAAGCACCGGGGAGCTGTTTTTT. Residues: CASSATGESTGELFF.

The chain carries TRBV6-6 and TRBJ2-7, with 8 bases lining up with TRBD1. After removal of 6 bases from V and 0 bases from J, the junction contained 4 bases not matched to a gene. CDR1 and CDR2 (germline): MNHNY, SVGAGI (reference sequence). The CDR3 has 14 amino acids. The CDR3 coding sequence is TGTGCCAGCAGCCGGACAGGGAGCTCCTACGAGCAGTACTTC. This encodes CASSRTGSSYEQYF.

This clone has just one count. The CDR3 sequence is CASSLAERGSTDTQYF. The DNA for the CDR3 is TGCGCCAGCAGCTTGGCCGAGCGGGGCAGCACAGATACGCAGTATTTT. The chain combines TRBV5-1 with TRBJ2-3; TRBD2 matches 7 bases. The ends lost 0 bases at V and 0 bases at J; junction bases unmatched: 4. Germline lookup yields CDR1 SGHRS and CDR2 YFSETQ. CDR3 length equals 16 residues. The full variable domain, its missing parts supplied by reference TRBV5-1 and TRBJ2-3, is KAGVTQTPRYLIKTRGQQVTLSCSPISGHRSVSWYQQTPGQGLQFLFEYFSETQRNKGNFPGRFSGRQFSNSRSEMNVSTLELGDSALYLCASSLAERGSTDTQYFGPGTRLTVL.

This clone was counted only a few times. The chain links TRBV2 to TRBJ2-5; 8 bases map to TRBD1. Germline V gene sequence: CDR1 SNHLY, CDR2 FYNNEI. The junction had 10 bases not matched to a gene; V was cut back by 2 bases and J by 5 bases. The CDR3 spans 16 residues. CDR3 in amino acids: CASSEKGAGGGETQYF. The CDR3 coding sequence is TGTGCCAGCAGTGAAAAGGGTGCAGGGGGCGGTGAGACCCAGTACTTC. Supplemented by reference TRBV2 and TRBJ2-5, the full variable domain reads EPEVTQTPSHQVTQMGQEVILRCVPISNHLYFYWYRQILGQKVEFLVSFYNNEISEKSEIFDDQFSVERPDGSNFTLKIRSTKLEDSAMYFCASSEKGAGGGETQYFGPGTRLLVL.

With respect to this clone: The conserved closing phenylalanine or tryptophan is absent in this CDR3, likely reflecting a read error. The DNA is left out, because the CDR3 cannot be placed on it with certainty; the CDR3 is given as TCRdb lists it. The rearrangement joins TRBV13 to TRBJ1-1; the table assigns TRBD1, which was not confirmed against the DNA. The CDR3 is 12 residues long, ends included. In germline, CDR1 is PRHDT, CDR2 FYEKMQ (reference sequence). CDR3 amino acids: CASSLGRGTGYL.

J is TRBJ1-1 and V is TRBV19, with 9 bases fitting TRBD1. The CDR3 loop spans 15 amino acids. V dropped 5 bases and J dropped 1; count of bases not matched to a gene: 5. Germline values: CDR1 LNHDA, CDR2 SQIVND (reference sequence). CDR3 bases: TGTGCCAGTAGTGCGGACAGGGGTTGGAACACTGAAGCTTTCTTT. Residues: CASSADRGWNTEAFF.

The gene calls are TRBV7-2 and TRBJ1-2; TRBD1 might be the D (6 bases). This CDR3 has 12 amino acids. V gave up 5 bases and J gave up 6 bases, with 10 bases separating them. Per germline, CDR1 SGHTA and CDR2 FQGNSA. The CDR3 loop reads CASSVSGDGYTF. Written as DNA, the CDR3 is TGTGCCAGCAGCGTTTCAGGGGATGGCTACACCTTC.

This clone appeared once. This sequence joins TRBV9 and TRBJ2-2; 7 nucleotides match TRBD2. From germline, CDR1 is SGDLS and CDR2 YYNGEE. V shed 4 bases, J shed 7 bases, and the junction held 10 bases outside the gene matches. The CDR3 has 15 residues. CDR3 in DNA: TGTGCCAGCAGCTTCGGGGACTACCCTATCGGGGAGCTGTTTTTT. This sequence encodes CASSFGDYPIGELFF.

This chain joins TRBV5-6 and TRBJ2-5; 8 bases fit TRBD1. Germline values: CDR1 SGHDT, CDR2 YYEEEE. The CDR3 length is 14 residues. V shed 0 bases and J 2 bases; nucleotides not matched to a gene: 0. Here the CDR3 DNA reads TGTGCCAGCAGCTTGGGGACAGGGCAAGAGACCCAGTACTTC. It codes for CASSLGTGQETQYF.

The chain has TRBV5-5 and TRBJ1-2; D might be TRBD1 (6 bases). Germline CDR1 SGHKS, CDR2 YYEKEE (reference sequence). The CDR3 contains 14 residues. V lost 0 bases, J lost 8 bases, and 14 bases lay in between. The CDR3 here is CASSLDTGRQGYTF. For the CDR3, the DNA is TGTGCCAGCAGCTTGGACACAGGGAGACAAGGCTACACCTTC.

The rearrangement uses TRBV6-1 and TRBJ1-1, with a possible D match to TRBD1 (6 bases). V gave up 3 bases and J gave up 4 bases, with 12 bases separating them. CDR1 MNHNS and CDR2 SASEGT come from the germline V gene. This CDR3 is built from 14 residues. CDR3 in amino acids: CASSDGGWGTEAFF. DNA of the CDR3: TGTGCCAGCAGTGATGGGGGCTGGGGCACTGAAGCTTTCTTT.

The gene calls are TRBV2 and TRBJ1-2; 11 bases are shared with TRBD1. V was pared by 1 base and J by 7 bases, with 8 bases of the junction left unmatched. Looked up from germline, CDR1 is SNHLY and CDR2 is FYNNEI. The length of the CDR3 is 16 residues. CDR3 region: CASSEEGQGVQGGYTF. In nucleotides, the CDR3 is TGTGCCAGCAGTGAAGAGGGACAGGGGGTCCAAGGTGGCTACACCTTC.

This clone was observed once. The V call is TRBV10-3, the J call TRBJ2-2; TRBD2 aligns across 16 bases. V lost 5 bases to trimming and J lost 3 bases; unmatched junction nucleotides: 6. The CDR3 has 18 residues. The germline V gene has CDR1 ENHRY and CDR2 SYGVKD. CDR3 sequence: CAISTGLAGGPDTGELFF. The CDR3 nucleotides read TGTGCCATCAGTACGGGACTAGCGGGGGGGCCGGACACCGGGGAGCTGTTTTTT.

The chain combines TRBV27 with TRBJ2-7; D might be TRBD1 (7 bases). From germline, CDR1 is MNHEY and CDR2 SMNVEV (reference sequence). This CDR3 region has 15 residues. V lost 8 bases and J lost 4, with 21 bases in between. CDR3 sequence reads: CASRKGQGGQYEQYF. In nucleotides, the CDR3 is TGTGCCAGCCGAAAGGGGCAGGGGGGACAGTACGAGCAGTACTTC.

This chain uses TRBV5-6 with TRBJ1-5; D ambiguous. Germline V CDR1 and CDR2: SGHDT, YYEEEE. CDR3 length: 12 residues. Trimming stripped 5 bases from V and 6 bases from J, with 9 bases between. The CDR3 loop reads CASRRAGQPQHF. DNA of the CDR3: TGTGCCAGCAGGCGGGCGGGTCAGCCCCAGCATTTT.

This clone has only one observation. The chain is built from TRBV5-1 and TRBJ2-5; 7 positions match TRBD2. CDR1 is SGHRS and CDR2 is YFSETQ in the germline V gene. The CDR3 length is 16 residues. V was pared by 4 bases and J by 3 bases, with 12 bases of the junction left unmatched. CDR3 region: CASSGRARGGEETQYF. CDR3 nucleotide sequence: TGCGCCAGCAGCGGGAGGGCGAGGGGAGGCGAAGAGACCCAGTACTTC. The variable domain in full, completed from reference TRBV5-1 and TRBJ2-5, reads KAGVTQTPRYLIKTRGQQVTLSCSPISGHRSVSWYQQTPGQGLQFLFEYFSETQRNKGNFPGRFSGRQFSNSRSEMNVSTLELGDSALYLCASSGRARGGEETQYFGPGTRLLVL.

This chain links TRBV5-1 with TRBJ2-1; 10 nucleotides align to TRBD1. With V trimmed by 3 bases and J by 10 bases, 7 bases remained unmatched. The germline V gene encodes CDR1 SGHRS and CDR2 YFSETQ. The CDR3 runs to 14 residues. This CDR3 is CASSWDRGEWEQFF. CDR3 nucleotide sequence: TGCGCCAGCAGCTGGGACAGGGGAGAGTGGGAGCAGTTCTTC.

This chain uses TRBV15 with TRBJ1-4; TRBD1 agrees at 9 bases. CDR1 LNHNV and CDR2 YYDKDF come from the germline V gene (reference sequence). This CDR3 has 16 residues. V shed 0 bases and J 7 bases; nucleotides not matched to a gene: 6. In DNA, the CDR3 is TGTGCCACCAGCAGAGACTGGGACAGGGAGGGTGAAAAACTGTTTTTT. It specifies CATSRDWDREGEKLFF.